This T cell receptor beta chain was identified during a study of T cells after yellow fever vaccination. A single record per CDR3 protein comes from TCRdb applying MiXCR to the 5' RACE reads. The sample shows approximately 340,000 distinct CDR3 sequences, roughly 9.4% of them seen only once. General study results and limits: FACS-sorted repertoires could contain abundant clonotypes contaminating from the bulk population. CD4 and CD8 compartments shared a small share of clonotypes, likely from convergent recombination.

A note on this clonotype: As yet, its antigen is unknown.

The ends were cut back, 6 bases at V and 1 base at J, with 10 bases in the middle. There are 13 residues in the CDR3. Germline V gene data show CDR1 as MNHEY and CDR2 as SVGEGT. The gene calls are TRBV6-2 or TRBV6-3 and TRBJ2-7; maybe TRBD1 (5 bases). This receptor was obtained from a man between 18 and 29 years old who received the YFV17D yellow fever vaccine. Material: PBMCs, obtained on the day of the first yellow fever vaccination. The CDR3 sequence is CASRYDSSYEQYV. Written as DNA, the CDR3 is TGTGCCAGCAGATATGACAGTTCCTACGAGCAGTACGTC.